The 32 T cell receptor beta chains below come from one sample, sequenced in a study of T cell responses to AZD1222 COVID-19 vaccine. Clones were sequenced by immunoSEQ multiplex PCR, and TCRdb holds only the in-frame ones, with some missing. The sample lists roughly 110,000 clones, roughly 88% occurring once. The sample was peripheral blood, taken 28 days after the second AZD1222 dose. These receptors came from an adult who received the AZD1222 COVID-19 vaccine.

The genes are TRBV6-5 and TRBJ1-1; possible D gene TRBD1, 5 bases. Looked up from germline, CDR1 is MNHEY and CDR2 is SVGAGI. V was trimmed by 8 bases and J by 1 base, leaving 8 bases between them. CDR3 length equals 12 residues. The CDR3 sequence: CASGDRNTEAFF. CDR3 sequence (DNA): TGTGCCAGCGGAGACAGGAACACTGAAGCTTTCTTT.

This chain's CDR3 is CASSLDRELFF. The CDR3 DNA reads TGTGCCAGCAGCTTAGACAGGGAGCTGTTTTTT. The chain couples TRBV11-1 to TRBJ2-2; D is ambiguous. Trimming removed 1 base at V and 9 bases at J, with 3 bases between. The CDR3 has 11 residues. The V gene's germline CDR1 is SGHAT and CDR2 FQDESV (reference sequence).

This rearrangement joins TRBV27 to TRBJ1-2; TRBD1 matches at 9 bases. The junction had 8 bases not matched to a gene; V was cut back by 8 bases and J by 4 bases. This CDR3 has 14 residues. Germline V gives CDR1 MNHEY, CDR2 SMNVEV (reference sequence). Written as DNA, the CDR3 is TGTGCCAGCGGCTTCCCGGGACAGGGCTATGGCTACACCTTC. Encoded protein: CASGFPGQGYGYTF.

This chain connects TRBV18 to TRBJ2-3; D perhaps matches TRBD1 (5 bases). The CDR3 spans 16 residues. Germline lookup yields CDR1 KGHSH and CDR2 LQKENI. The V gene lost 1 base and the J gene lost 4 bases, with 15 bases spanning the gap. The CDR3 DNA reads TGTGCCAGCTCACCACGTGAAAGGGTAGGGGCAGATACGCAGTATTTT. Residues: CASSPRERVGADTQYF.

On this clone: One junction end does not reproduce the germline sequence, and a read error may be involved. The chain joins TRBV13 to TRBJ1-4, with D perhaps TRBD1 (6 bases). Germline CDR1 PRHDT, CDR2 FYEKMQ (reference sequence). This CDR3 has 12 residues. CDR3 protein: CASSRGGRVHAF. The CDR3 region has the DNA TGTGCCAGCAGCCGAGGGGGGCGGGTCCATGCTTTT.

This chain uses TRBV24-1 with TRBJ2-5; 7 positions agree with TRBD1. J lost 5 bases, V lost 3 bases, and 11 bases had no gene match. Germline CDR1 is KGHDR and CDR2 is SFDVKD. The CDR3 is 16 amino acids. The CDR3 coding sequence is TGTGCCACCAGTGATAGGACGACAGGGACCACGGAGACCCAGTACTTC. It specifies CATSDRTTGTTETQYF.

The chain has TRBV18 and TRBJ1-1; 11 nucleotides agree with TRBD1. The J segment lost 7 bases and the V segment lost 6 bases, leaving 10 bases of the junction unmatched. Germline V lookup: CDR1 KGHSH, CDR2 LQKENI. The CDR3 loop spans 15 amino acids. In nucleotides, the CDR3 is TGTGCCAGCTCCTCGGGACAGGGGGGCCTAGATGAAGCTTTCTTT. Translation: CASSSGQGGLDEAFF.

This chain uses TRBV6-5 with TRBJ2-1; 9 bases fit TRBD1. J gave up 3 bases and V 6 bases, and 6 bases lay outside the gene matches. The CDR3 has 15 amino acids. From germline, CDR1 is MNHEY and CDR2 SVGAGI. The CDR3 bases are TGTGCCAGCAGAACGGGGACAGGGATCTACAATGAGCAGTTCTTC. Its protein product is CASRTGTGIYNEQFF.

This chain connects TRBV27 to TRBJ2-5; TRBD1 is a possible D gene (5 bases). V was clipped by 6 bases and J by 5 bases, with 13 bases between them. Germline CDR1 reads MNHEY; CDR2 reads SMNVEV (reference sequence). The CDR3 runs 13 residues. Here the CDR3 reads CASRGSGWETQYF. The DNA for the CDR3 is TGTGCCAGCAGAGGTTCAGGGTGGGAGACCCAGTACTTC.

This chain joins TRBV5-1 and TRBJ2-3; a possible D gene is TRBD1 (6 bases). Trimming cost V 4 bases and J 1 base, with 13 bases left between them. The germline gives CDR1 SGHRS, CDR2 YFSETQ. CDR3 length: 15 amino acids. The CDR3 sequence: CASSLGAEGTDTQYF. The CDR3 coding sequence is TGCGCCAGCAGCCTGGGGGCCGAGGGCACAGATACGCAGTATTTT.

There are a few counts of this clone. The CDR3 here is CASSIQDRRSPLHF. The CDR3 nucleotides read TGTGCCAGTAGTATCCAAGACAGGCGATCACCCCTCCACTTT. J is TRBJ1-6 and V is TRBV19, with D maybe TRBD1 (6 bases). The V and J ends lost 3 bases and 10 bases respectively, with 13 bases between them. Per the germline V gene, CDR1 is LNHDA and CDR2 is SQIVND (reference sequence). CDR3 length: 14 residues.

Written as DNA, the CDR3 is TGTGCCAGCAGCCATGACAGACTACAGCCCCAGCATTTT. Its protein product is CASSHDRLQPQHF. The J gene is TRBJ1-5, the V gene TRBV3-1 (or the pseudogene TRBV3-2); TRBD1 is a possible D gene (5 bases). With 3 bases removed from V and 7 bases from J, the gap between germline ends came to 10 bases. CDR3 length equals 13 residues. From germline, CDR1 is LGHDT and CDR2 YNNKEL (reference sequence).

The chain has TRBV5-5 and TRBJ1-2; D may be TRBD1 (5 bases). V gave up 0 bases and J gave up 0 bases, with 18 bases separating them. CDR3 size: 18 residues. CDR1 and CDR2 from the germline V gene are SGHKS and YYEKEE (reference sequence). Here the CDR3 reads CASSLVLFGTQTNYGYTF. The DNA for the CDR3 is TGTGCCAGCAGCTTGGTCCTCTTTGGGACCCAAACTAACTATGGCTACACCTTC.

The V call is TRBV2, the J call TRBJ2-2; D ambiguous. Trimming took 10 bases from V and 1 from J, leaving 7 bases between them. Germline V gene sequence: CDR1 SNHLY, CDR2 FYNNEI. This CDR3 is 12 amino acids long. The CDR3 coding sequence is TGTGCCAACGGACGGAACACCGGGGAGCTGTTTTTT. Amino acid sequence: CANGRNTGELFF.

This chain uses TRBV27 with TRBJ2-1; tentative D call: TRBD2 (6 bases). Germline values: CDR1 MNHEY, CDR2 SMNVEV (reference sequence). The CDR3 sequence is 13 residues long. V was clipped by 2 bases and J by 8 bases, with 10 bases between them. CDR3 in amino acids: CASSLLTSDEQFF. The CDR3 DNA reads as TGTGCCAGCAGTTTACTGACTAGTGATGAGCAGTTCTTC.

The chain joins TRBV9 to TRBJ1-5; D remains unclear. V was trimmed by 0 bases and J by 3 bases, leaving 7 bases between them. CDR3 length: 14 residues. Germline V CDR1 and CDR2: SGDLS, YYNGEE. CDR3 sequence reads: CASSVGSDNQPQHF. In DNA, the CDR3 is TGTGCCAGCAGCGTAGGGTCCGACAATCAGCCCCAGCATTTT.

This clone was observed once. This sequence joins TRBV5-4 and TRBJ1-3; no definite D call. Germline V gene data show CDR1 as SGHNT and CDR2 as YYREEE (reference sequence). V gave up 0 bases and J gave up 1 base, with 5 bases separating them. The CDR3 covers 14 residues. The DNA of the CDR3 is TGTGCCAGCAGCTTGGCGGGGTCTGGAAACACCATATATTTT. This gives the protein CASSLAGSGNTIYF.

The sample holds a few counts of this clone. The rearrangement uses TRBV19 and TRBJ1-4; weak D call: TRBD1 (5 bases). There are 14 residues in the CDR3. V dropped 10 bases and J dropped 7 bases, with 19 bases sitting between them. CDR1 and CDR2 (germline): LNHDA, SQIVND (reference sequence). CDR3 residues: CAIHPGTRSEKLFF. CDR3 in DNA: TGTGCCATCCATCCCGGGACGCGAAGTGAAAAACTGTTTTTT.

This chain's CDR3 is CASSASGVSYEQYF. In DNA, the CDR3 is TGTGCCAGCAGCGCCTCGGGCGTTTCCTACGAGCAGTACTTC. This rearrangement joins TRBV5-6 to TRBJ2-7; the D is unclear. Germline CDR1 is SGHDT and CDR2 is YYEEEE. CDR3 length: 14 residues. Trimming stripped 4 bases from V and 1 base from J, with 12 bases between.

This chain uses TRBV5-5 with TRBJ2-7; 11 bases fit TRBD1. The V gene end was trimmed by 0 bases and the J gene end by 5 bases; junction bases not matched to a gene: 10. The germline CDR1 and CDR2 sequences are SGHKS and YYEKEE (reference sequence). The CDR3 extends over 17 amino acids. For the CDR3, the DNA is TGTGCCAGCAGCTTGGGCGGCGGGACAGGGGGTAAAGACGAGCAGTACTTC. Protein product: CASSLGGGTGGKDEQYF.

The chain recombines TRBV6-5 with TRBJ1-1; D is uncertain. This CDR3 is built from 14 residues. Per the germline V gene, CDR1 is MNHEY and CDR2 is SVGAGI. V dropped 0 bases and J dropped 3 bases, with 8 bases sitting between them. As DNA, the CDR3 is TGTGCCAGCAGTTACTCTTTCGGGGACACTGAAGCTTTCTTT. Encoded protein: CASSYSFGDTEAFF.

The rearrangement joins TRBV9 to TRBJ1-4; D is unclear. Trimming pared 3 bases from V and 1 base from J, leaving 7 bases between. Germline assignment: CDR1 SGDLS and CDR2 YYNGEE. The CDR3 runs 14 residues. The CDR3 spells CASSATGTNEKLFF. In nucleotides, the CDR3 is TGTGCCAGCAGCGCGACGGGAACTAATGAAAAACTGTTTTTT.

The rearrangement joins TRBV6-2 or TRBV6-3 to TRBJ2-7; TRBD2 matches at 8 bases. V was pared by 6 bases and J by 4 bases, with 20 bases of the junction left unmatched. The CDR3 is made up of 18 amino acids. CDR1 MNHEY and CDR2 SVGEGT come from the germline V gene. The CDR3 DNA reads TGTGCCAGCAGCCCTACGGGGGGGAAGGGAGCCCTGGGATACGAGCAGTACTTC. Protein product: CASSPTGGKGALGYEQYF.

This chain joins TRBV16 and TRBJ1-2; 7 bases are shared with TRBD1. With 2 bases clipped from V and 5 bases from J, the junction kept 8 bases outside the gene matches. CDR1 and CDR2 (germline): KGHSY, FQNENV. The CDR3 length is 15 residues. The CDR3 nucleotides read TGTGCCAGCAGCCAAAACAGGGGAGGGGCATATGGCTACACCTTC. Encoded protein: CASSQNRGGAYGYTF.

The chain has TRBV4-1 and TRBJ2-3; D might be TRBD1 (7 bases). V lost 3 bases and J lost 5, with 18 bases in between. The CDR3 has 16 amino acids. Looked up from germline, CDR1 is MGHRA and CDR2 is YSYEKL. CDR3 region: CASSQALQGGVDTQYF. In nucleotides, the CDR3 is TGCGCCAGCAGCCAGGCCCTCCAGGGGGGCGTAGATACGCAGTATTTT.

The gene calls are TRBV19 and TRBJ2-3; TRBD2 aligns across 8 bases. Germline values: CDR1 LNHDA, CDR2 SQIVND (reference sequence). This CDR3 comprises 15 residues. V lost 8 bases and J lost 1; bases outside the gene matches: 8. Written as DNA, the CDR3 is TGTGCCAGTGGGGTAGGGACTAGGGGCACAGATACGCAGTATTTT. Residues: CASGVGTRGTDTQYF.

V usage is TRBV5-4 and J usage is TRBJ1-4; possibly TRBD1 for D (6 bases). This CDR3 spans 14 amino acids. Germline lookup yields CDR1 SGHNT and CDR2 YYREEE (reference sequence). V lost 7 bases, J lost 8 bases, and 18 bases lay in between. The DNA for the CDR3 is TGTGCCAGCCGGGGGGGCGCAGGGGAAGAAAAACTGTTTTTT. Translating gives CASRGGAGEEKLFF.

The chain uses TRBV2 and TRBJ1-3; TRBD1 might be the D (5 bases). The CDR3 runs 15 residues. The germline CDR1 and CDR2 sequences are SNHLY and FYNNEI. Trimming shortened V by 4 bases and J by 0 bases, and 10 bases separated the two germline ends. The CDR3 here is CASSGDSFSGNTIYF. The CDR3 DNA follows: TGTGCCAGCAGTGGAGACAGCTTCTCTGGAAACACCATATATTTT. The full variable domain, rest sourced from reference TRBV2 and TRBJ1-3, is EPEVTQTPSHQVTQMGQEVILRCVPISNHLYFYWYRQILGQKVEFLVSFYNNEISEKSEIFDDQFSVERPDGSNFTLKIRSTKLEDSAMYFCASSGDSFSGNTIYFGEGSWLTVV.

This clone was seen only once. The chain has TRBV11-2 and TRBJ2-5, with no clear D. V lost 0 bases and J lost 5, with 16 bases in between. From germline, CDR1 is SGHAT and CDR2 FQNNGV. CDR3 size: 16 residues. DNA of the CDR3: TGTGCCAGCAGCTTAGATCTATCCCCGAGGTGGGAGACCCAGTACTTC. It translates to CASSLDLSPRWETQYF.

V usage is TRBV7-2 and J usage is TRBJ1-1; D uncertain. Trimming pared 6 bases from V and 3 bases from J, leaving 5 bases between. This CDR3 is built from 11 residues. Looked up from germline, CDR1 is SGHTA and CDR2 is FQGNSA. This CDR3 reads CASSAHTEAFF. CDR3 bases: TGTGCCAGCAGTGCCCACACTGAAGCTTTCTTT.

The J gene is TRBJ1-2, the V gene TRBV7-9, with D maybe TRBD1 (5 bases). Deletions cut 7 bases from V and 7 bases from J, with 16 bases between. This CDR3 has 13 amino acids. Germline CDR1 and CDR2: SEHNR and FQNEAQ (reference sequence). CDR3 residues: CASTPPGRGGYTF. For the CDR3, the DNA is TGTGCCAGCACGCCGCCGGGAAGGGGTGGCTACACCTTC. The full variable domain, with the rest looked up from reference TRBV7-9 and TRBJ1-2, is DTGVSQNPRHKITKRGQNVTFRCDPISEHNRLYWYRQTLGQGPEFLTYFQNEAQLEKSRLLSDRFSAERPKGSFSTLEIQRTEQGDSAMYLCASTPPGRGGYTFGSGTRLTVV.

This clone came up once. This CDR3 is CASSYRGVGNNSPLHF. Here the CDR3 DNA reads TGTGCCAGCAGTTATCGTGGGGTGGGGAATAATTCACCCCTCCACTTT. V usage is TRBV6-5 and J usage is TRBJ1-6; D is uncertain. The germline gives CDR1 MNHEY, CDR2 SVGAGI. Trimming cost V 3 bases and J 5 bases, with 14 bases left between them. The CDR3 runs 16 residues.